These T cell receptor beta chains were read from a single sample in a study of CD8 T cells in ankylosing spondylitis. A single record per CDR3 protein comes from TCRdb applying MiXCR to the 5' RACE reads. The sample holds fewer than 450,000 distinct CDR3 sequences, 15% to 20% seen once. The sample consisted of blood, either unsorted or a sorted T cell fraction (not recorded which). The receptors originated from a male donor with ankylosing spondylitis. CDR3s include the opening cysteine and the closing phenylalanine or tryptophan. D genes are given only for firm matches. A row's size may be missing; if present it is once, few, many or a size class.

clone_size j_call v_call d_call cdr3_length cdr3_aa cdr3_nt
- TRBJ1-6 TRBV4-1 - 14 CASSQADRNSPLHF TGCGCCAGCAGCCAGGCCGACAGGAATTCACCCCTCCACTTT
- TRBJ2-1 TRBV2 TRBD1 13 CASQRGPYNEQFF TGTGCCAGCCAGAGGGGGCCCTACAATGAGCAGTTCTTC
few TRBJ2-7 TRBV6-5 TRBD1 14 CASSYSTGGYEQYF TGTGCCAGCAGTTACTCGACAGGGGGCTACGAGCAGTACTTC
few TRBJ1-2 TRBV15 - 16 CATSRRTGPINYGYTF TGTGCCACCAGCAGAAGAACAGGGCCAATTAACTATGGCTACACCTTC
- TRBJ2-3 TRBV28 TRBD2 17 CASSRTGLAGVSDTQYF TGTGCCAGCAGTCGTACGGGACTAGCGGGAGTAAGCGATACGCAGTATTTT
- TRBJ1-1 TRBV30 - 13 CAWMVWTNTEAFF TGTGCCTGGATGGTTTGGACGAACACTGAAGCTTTCTTT
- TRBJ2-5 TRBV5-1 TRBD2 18 CASSHPTTTSGRGETQYF TGCGCCAGCAGCCACCCAACTACGACTAGCGGGAGGGGAGAGACCCAGTACTTC
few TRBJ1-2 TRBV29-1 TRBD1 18 CSAVANRDRGQVYYGYTF TGCAGCGCCGTCGCCAACCGGGACAGGGGGCAGGTTTACTATGGCTACACCTTC
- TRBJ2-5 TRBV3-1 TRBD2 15 CASSQGSGGGETQYF TGTGCCAGCAGCCAAGGCAGCGGGGGAGGAGAGACCCAGTACTTC
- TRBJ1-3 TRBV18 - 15 CASSPTSPSGNTIYF TGTGCCAGCTCACCGACGAGCCCCTCTGGAAACACCATATATTTT
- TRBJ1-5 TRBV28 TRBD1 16 CASSSPGQGGSQPQHF TGTGCCAGCAGTTCGCCGGGACAGGGGGGCAGTCAGCCCCAGCATTTT
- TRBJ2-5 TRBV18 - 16 CASSPPFGRTQETQYF TGTGCCAGCTCACCGCCGTTTGGGCGGACCCAAGAGACCCAGTACTTC
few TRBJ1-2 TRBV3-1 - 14 CASSHTGTLYGYTF TGTGCCAGCAGCCACACAGGGACCCTCTATGGCTACACCTTC
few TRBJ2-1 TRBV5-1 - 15 CASSMAGTPYNEQFF TGCGCCAGCAGCATGGCGGGGACCCCTTACAATGAGCAGTTCTTC
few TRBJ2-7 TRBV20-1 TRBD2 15 CSARGGLAGNYEQYF TGCAGTGCTAGAGGGGGACTAGCGGGGAACTACGAGCAGTACTTC